The present T cell receptor beta chain was sequenced within a study of shared clonotypes between healthy human individuals. The authors ran the assay at deep level. Genomic DNA from each subset was divided evenly over several immunoSEQ plates. Original processing notes: ImmunoSEQ output lacked quality scores and full-length reads, limiting matched filtering. Profiled with immunoSEQ multiplex PCR; TCRdb holds only in-frame clones, not every one. From that table come the V and J calls and clone size; the DNA was used to work out D and trimming. Seen here are over a million clones, around 95% observed once, and the top ten hold roughly 1.2%. Memory CD4+ cells were the fraction left after CD45RA+ naive selection. Germline V gene sequence: CDR1 GTSNPN, CDR2 SVGIG (reference sequence). This CDR3 spans 10 amino acids. V was shortened by 0 bases and J by 11 bases, with 7 bases between the two germline ends.

A note on this clone: At the DNA level, this CDR3 is encoded by other sequences in the same sample as well.

The chain recombines TRBV30 with TRBJ1-1; D is undetermined. Specimen: naive CD4+ T cells sorted from blood. Noted subset: CD45RA+ positively selected. The sequence derives from a man younger than 40 in good health. CDR3 loop: CAWSVGRAFF. The CDR3 DNA sequence: TGTGCCTGGAGTGTAGGGCGGGCTTTCTTT.